The 5 T cell receptor beta chains in this list originate from one sample, sequenced in a study of blood T cell repertoires in COVID-19. Method: immunoSEQ multiplex PCR; TCRdb's copy keeps in-frame clones and lacks some. The sample lists nearly 45,000 clones, roughly 82% seen once, with about 14% in the top ten. Sequencing was performed on peripheral blood. Receptors originate from a human donor in a cohort sampled during active COVID-19.

The CDR3 DNA sequence: TGCGCCAGCAGCTTGAGACAGGGCGAAGAGACCCAGTACTTC. This sequence encodes CASSLRQGEETQYF. This chain joins TRBV5-1 and TRBJ2-5, with TRBD1 identical over 7 bases. Trimming cost V 1 base and J 3 bases; bases outside gene matches: 3. This CDR3 region has 14 residues. The germline CDR1 and CDR2 sequences are SGHRS and YFSETQ.

This clone was found a few times. This chain uses TRBV4-1 with TRBJ2-2, with TRBD2 matching over 9 bases. The germline gives CDR1 MGHRA, CDR2 YSYEKL. Trimming at V came to 3 bases and at J to 3 bases, leaving 11 bases not matched to a gene. CDR3 length: 18 residues. The CDR3 sequence is CASSHASGVAEDTGELFF. The DNA of the CDR3 is TGCGCCAGCAGCCACGCTAGCGGGGTCGCCGAGGACACCGGGGAGCTGTTTTTT.

This clone occurred once. The CDR3 coding sequence is TGTGCCAGCACCCTCCGGTTCTACGAGCAGTACTTC. It specifies CASTLRFYEQYF. J is TRBJ2-7 and V is TRBV5-8, with unresolved D. CDR1 is SGHTS and CDR2 is YDEGEE in the germline V gene. Between the trimmed V and J ends, which lost 6 bases and 3 bases, there was a span of 10 bases. The CDR3 totals 12 residues.

This clone was seen a few times. The gene calls are TRBV6-2 or TRBV6-3 and TRBJ2-7; 10 positions agree with TRBD2. This CDR3 contains 16 residues. Germline V gene data show CDR1 as MNHEY and CDR2 as SVGEGT. Trimming took 3 bases from V and 6 from J; bases not matched to a gene: 11. The CDR3 here is CASSYGGSGRGREQYF. Here the CDR3 DNA reads TGTGCCAGCAGTTATGGGGGCAGCGGGAGGGGCCGCGAGCAGTACTTC.

V and J are TRBV20-1 and TRBJ1-4, with D unclear. Trimming stripped 7 bases from V and 11 bases from J, with 8 bases between. The CDR3 sequence is 9 residues long. Per the germline V gene, CDR1 is DFQATT and CDR2 is SNEGSKA (reference sequence). CDR3 DNA sequence: TGCAGTGTATCGGAGAAACTGTTTTTT. It is translated as CSVSEKLFF.